This T cell receptor beta chain was documented in a study of CD8+ T cells in alopecia areata. Turning to the study itself: Oral tofacitinib (5 to 10 mg twice daily) was administered to treated patients.

This clone was picked up a small number of times. Extracted RNA was reverse transcribed, and the resulting cDNA served as sequencing template. Here immunoSEQ multiplex PCR was the method, and the copy in TCRdb shows in-frame clones only, minus some. The data hold around 180,000 clones, with just under 65% observed a single time. Treatment of the sample: oral pan-JAK inhibitor, 5-10 mg twice daily. Material: CD4+ T cells sorted from blood, obtained between weeks 47 and 50, from a patient treated with tofacitinib. This TCR came from a human donor with alopecia areata.

The CDR3 sequence: CASSKRFTDTQYF. As DNA, the CDR3 is TGTGCCAGCAGTAAGCGGTTTACAGATACGCAGTATTTT. The chain uses TRBV6-5 and TRBJ2-3; TRBD2 is a possible D gene (5 bases). The length of the CDR3 is 13 residues. Germline V gene sequence: CDR1 MNHEY, CDR2 SVGAGI. Deletions cut 5 bases from V and 3 bases from J, with 9 bases between.